The 7 T cell receptor beta chains presented below share a single source sample, sequenced in a study of PD-1 blockade in classical Hodgkin lymphoma. With no exception, relapse followed autologous stem cell transplantation in all patients, and brentuximab vedotin exposure varied. Here immunoSEQ multiplex PCR was the method, and the copy in TCRdb shows in-frame clones only, minus some. In the table there are 40,000 to 50,000 clones, 70% to 90% of which are singletons. The sequencing here drew on peripheral blood mononuclear cells (PBMCs), taken before the second cycle of nivolumab. These receptors all come from a human donor with classical Hodgkin lymphoma.

The rearrangement links TRBV21-1 to TRBJ2-1; the table's D call, TRBD2, was not checked against the DNA. TRBV21-1 is labeled a pseudogene. The CDR3 has 15 amino acids. The chain's CDR3 is CASSPTSGENNEQFF. CDR3 bases: TGTGCCAGCAGTCCGACTAGCGGGGAAAACAATGAGCAGTTCTTC.

The J gene is TRBJ2-5, the V gene TRBV18; TRBD2 matches 7 bases. The length of the CDR3 is 14 residues. Trimming removed 6 bases from V and 5 bases from J; junction bases left unmatched: 9. CDR1 and CDR2 from the germline V gene are KGHSH and LQKENI. The CDR3 sequence is CASSPIGGSETQYF. CDR3 DNA: TGTGCCAGCTCCCCGATCGGGGGGTCTGAGACCCAGTACTTC.

This chain uses TRBV5-1 with TRBJ1-4, with TRBD1 identical over 7 bases. The CDR3 is 15 amino acids. From germline, CDR1 is SGHRS and CDR2 YFSETQ. J lost 0 bases, V lost 3 bases, and 2 bases had no gene match. The DNA of the CDR3 is TGCGCCAGCAGCTCCCAGGGGGCAACTAATGAAAAACTGTTTTTT. Residues: CASSSQGATNEKLFF.

The rearrangement links TRBV6-1 to TRBJ1-2; D call uncertain. Looked up from germline, CDR1 is MNHNS and CDR2 is SASEGT. The CDR3 is 14 residues long. Trimming took 7 bases from V and 0 from J, leaving 12 bases between them. The CDR3 sequence is CASKDGPANYGYTF. As DNA, the CDR3 is TGTGCCAGCAAGGACGGTCCAGCTAACTATGGCTACACCTTC.

This clone was seen more than once but under ten times. The chain is built from TRBV27 and TRBJ2-2; D uncertain. The CDR3 runs 14 residues. The germline CDR1 and CDR2 sequences are MNHEY and SMNVEV (reference sequence). V lost 1 base and J lost 5, with 8 bases in between. CDR3 sequence: CASSLFLGTGELFF. The CDR3 DNA reads as TGTGCCAGCAGTTTATTTCTGGGGACCGGGGAGCTGTTTTTT.

V and J are TRBV9 and TRBJ1-1, with D possibly being TRBD1 (6 bases). This CDR3 is 16 amino acids long. The germline gives CDR1 SGDLS, CDR2 YYNGEE. V lost 3 bases and J 1 base, leaving 16 bases between the germline ends. The CDR3 loop is CASSEGGTLRNTEAFF. The CDR3 DNA sequence: TGTGCCAGCAGCGAGGGGGGGACACTTAGGAACACTGAAGCTTTCTTT.

The chain recombines TRBV6-6 with TRBJ2-1; 9 bases fit TRBD1. V was clipped by 5 bases and J by 7 bases; unmatched bases: 6. Looked up from germline, CDR1 is MNHNY and CDR2 is SVGAGI (reference sequence). There are 14 residues in the CDR3. The CDR3 loop is CASSPGTGNNEQFF. In DNA, the CDR3 is TGTGCCAGCAGTCCCGGGACAGGGAATAATGAGCAGTTCTTC.